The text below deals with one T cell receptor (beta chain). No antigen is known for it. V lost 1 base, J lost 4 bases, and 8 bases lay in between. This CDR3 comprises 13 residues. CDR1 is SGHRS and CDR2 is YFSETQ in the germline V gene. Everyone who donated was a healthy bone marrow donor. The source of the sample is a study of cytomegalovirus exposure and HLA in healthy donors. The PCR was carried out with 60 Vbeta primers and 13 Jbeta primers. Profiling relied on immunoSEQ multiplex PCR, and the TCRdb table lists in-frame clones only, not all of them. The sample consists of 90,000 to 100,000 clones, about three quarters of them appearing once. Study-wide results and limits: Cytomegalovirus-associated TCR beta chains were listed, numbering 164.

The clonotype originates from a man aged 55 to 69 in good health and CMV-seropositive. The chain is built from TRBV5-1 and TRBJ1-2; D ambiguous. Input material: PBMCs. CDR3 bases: TGCGCCAGCAGCTTGCTAGGGAGCTATGGCTACACCTTC. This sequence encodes CASSLLGSYGYTF.